The TCR beta chain described here comes from a study of cytomegalovirus exposure and HLA in healthy donors. With respect to this clone: What it binds is not known.

Study-wide points: Previous analysis showed most TCR beta V segments were productive about 87% or about 30% of the time. In a later analysis, the majority of CMV-associated beta chains seemingly showed HLA restriction. 87-base-pair reads could not separate some V segments, including TRBV6-2 and TRBV6-3.

The germline V gene encodes CDR1 SGHTA and CDR2 FQGNSA. This CDR3 region has 15 residues. With V trimmed by 5 bases and J by 3 bases, 7 bases remained unmatched. Both 60 Vbeta primers and 13 Jbeta primers went into the PCR. Authors' processing steps: As a later analysis found, there were 70 million to 80 million unique TCR beta chains, of which some 9.9 million were shared. Clones were read by immunoSEQ multiplex PCR, and TCRdb kept only the in-frame ones, dropping some. The DNA gave D and trimming, while V, J and clone size come from that table. This table holds approximately 170,000 clones, around 80% found once.

The sequenced sample consisted of PBMCs. This chain links TRBV7-2 with TRBJ2-7, with 10 bases matching TRBD1. This sequence originates from a male donor in good health and CMV-seronegative. The CDR3 coding sequence is TGTGCCAGCAGCCCCGGACAGGGGGTAAGCTACGAGCAGTACTTC. As protein: CASSPGQGVSYEQYF.